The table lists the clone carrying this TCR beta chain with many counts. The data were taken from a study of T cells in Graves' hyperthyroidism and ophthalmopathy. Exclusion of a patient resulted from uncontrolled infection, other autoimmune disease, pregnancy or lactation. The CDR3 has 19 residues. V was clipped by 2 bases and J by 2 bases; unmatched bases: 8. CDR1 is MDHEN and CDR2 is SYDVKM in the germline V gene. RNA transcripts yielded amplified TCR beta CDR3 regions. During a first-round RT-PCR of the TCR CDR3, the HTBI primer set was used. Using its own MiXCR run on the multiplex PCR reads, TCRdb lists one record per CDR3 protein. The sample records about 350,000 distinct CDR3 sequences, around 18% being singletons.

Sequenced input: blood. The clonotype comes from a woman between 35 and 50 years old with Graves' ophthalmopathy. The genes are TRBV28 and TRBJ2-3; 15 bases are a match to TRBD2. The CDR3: CASSLPGLAGGGTTDTQYF. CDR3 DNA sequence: TGTGCCAGCAGTTTACCAGGACTAGCGGGAGGGGGGACCACAGATACGCAGTATTTT.